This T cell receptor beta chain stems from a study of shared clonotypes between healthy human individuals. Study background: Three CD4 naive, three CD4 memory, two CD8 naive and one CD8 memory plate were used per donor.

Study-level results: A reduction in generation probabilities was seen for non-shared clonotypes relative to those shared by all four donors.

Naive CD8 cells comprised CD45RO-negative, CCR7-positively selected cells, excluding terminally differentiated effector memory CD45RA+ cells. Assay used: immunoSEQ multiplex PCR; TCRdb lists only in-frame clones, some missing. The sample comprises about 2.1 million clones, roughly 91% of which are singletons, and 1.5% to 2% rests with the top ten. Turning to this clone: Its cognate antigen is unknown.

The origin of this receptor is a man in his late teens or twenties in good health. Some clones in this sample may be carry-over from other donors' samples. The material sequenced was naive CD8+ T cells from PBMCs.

CDR3 sequence reads: CSAPDGAFF. DNA for the CDR3: TGCAGTGCCCCCGATGGAGCTTTCTTT. This chain joins TRBV20-1 and TRBJ1-1; D is unclear. Trimming removed 6 bases from V and 10 bases from J, with 9 bases in between. CDR1 is DFQATT, CDR2 SNEGSKA, per germline (reference sequence). The CDR3 spans 9 residues.